These 23 T cell receptor beta chains were all obtained from the same sample, sequenced in a study of T cell changes during pregnancy in multiple sclerosis (dated by TCRdb to 2018 to 2020). Library preparation employed the immunoSEQ multiplex PCR assay. TCRdb limited this immuneACCESS table to in-frame rearrangements with V and J called. A share of clones is missing; checked studies link under half to unresolved V genes, and the rest is unexplained. The sample profile shows 100,000 or so clones; 90% to 95% of them were found once. The top ten constitute approximately 1.7% of the sample. The sequencing here drew on peripheral blood, taken after pregnancy. These receptors all stem from a female donor in good health, enrolled as a control in a pregnancy study.

V gene TRBV27 combines with J gene TRBJ2-6; 11 bases are shared with TRBD1. The CDR3 loop spans 17 amino acids. In germline, CDR1 is MNHEY, CDR2 SMNVEV (reference sequence). V dropped 3 bases and J dropped 1; count of bases not matched to a gene: 2. CDR3 loop: CASSFGTGGSGANVLTF. The CDR3 coding sequence is TGTGCCAGCAGTTTCGGGACAGGGGGTTCTGGGGCCAACGTCCTGACTTTC.

The CDR3 DNA reads TGTGCCAGCAGAAATGGACTAGCGGGAGGAGGAGAGACCCAGTACTTC. Its translation: CASRNGLAGGGETQYF. The chain uses TRBV5-4 and TRBJ2-5, with 14 bases identical to TRBD2. Germline lookup yields CDR1 SGHNT and CDR2 YYREEE (reference sequence). Trimming removed 5 bases from V and 4 bases from J; junction bases left unmatched: 7. The CDR3 loop spans 16 amino acids.

This rearrangement joins TRBV7-9 to TRBJ2-3; D is possibly TRBD2 (6 bases). Germline loops: CDR1 SEHNR, CDR2 FQNEAQ (reference sequence). This CDR3 has 14 residues. V gave up 5 bases and J gave up 3 bases, with 12 bases separating them. CDR3 in DNA: TGTGCCAGCAGCGCCACTCGGGGGACAGATACGCAGTATTTT. Its protein is CASSATRGTDTQYF.

The rearrangement uses TRBV28 and TRBJ2-7; 7 bases are shared with TRBD2. Germline assignment: CDR1 MDHEN and CDR2 SYDVKM. Trimming cost V 10 bases and J 0 bases; bases outside gene matches: 3. CDR3 length equals 12 residues. Written as DNA, the CDR3 is TGTGCCACCCGGGACTACTCCTACGAGCAGTACTTC. Its translation: CATRDYSYEQYF.

The V gene is TRBV5-4, the J gene TRBJ2-7; 10 bases match TRBD1. The CDR3 contains 14 residues. The V and J ends lost 5 bases and 7 bases, in that order; junction bases with no gene match: 9. Germline V gene sequence: CDR1 SGHNT, CDR2 YYREEE (reference sequence). The CDR3 DNA is TGTGCCAGCAGGCTACCGGGACAGGGGAGTGAGCAGTACTTC. This codes for CASRLPGQGSEQYF.

The chain uses TRBV19 and TRBJ1-5; no clear D. CDR1 is LNHDA and CDR2 is SQIVND in the germline V gene (reference sequence). Trimming took off 5 bases at V and 2 bases at J, with 13 bases between the two ends. The CDR3 runs to 15 residues. CDR3 in amino acids: CASSLRGSGNQPQHF. CDR3 DNA: TGTGCCAGTAGTTTACGGGGTAGTGGCAATCAGCCCCAGCATTTT.

The V and J genes are TRBV5-1 and TRBJ2-5; D may be TRBD2 (7 bases). Germline values: CDR1 SGHRS, CDR2 YFSETQ. V shed 4 bases and J shed 5 bases, with 21 bases lying between them. This CDR3 is 16 amino acids long. CDR3 DNA sequence: TGCGCCAGCAGCCCCGGGGGGCAGGGTAGTCATGAGACCCAGTACTTC. The encoded protein is CASSPGGQGSHETQYF.

The chain carries TRBV5-1 and TRBJ2-1; tentatively, D is TRBD2 (6 bases). Trimming removed 0 bases from V and 0 bases from J, with 7 bases in between. There are 15 residues in the CDR3. Germline V lookup: CDR1 SGHRS, CDR2 YFSETQ. The CDR3 coding sequence is TGCGCCAGCAGCTTGGACGGGAGCTCCTACAATGAGCAGTTCTTC. Protein sequence: CASSLDGSSYNEQFF.

The gene calls are TRBV7-2 and TRBJ2-5; D is perhaps TRBD2 (5 bases). Germline V gene lookup returns CDR1 SGHTA and CDR2 FQGNSA. The CDR3 runs 15 residues. V was shortened by 2 bases and J by 5 bases, with 15 bases between the two germline ends. The chain's CDR3 is CASSLTAWPGETQYF. The CDR3 DNA is TGTGCCAGCAGCTTAACTGCCTGGCCGGGGGAGACCCAGTACTTC.

The V and J genes are TRBV28 and TRBJ2-3; TRBD2 aligns across 9 bases. The CDR3 runs to 14 residues. V shed 6 bases and J 2 bases; nucleotides not matched to a gene: 3. Germline V gene sequence: CDR1 MDHEN, CDR2 SYDVKM. Written as DNA, the CDR3 is TGTGCCAGCAGCCTAGCGGGATTCACAGATACGCAGTATTTT. This translates into CASSLAGFTDTQYF.

This clone was seen once. The chain joins TRBV28 to TRBJ1-3; 11 positions agree with TRBD1. The CDR3 extends over 15 amino acids. With V trimmed by 5 bases and J by 3 bases, 3 bases remained unmatched. Germline assignment: CDR1 MDHEN and CDR2 SYDVKM. CDR3 residues: CASSGGTGGGNTIYF. The CDR3, as DNA: TGTGCCAGCAGTGGAGGGACAGGGGGTGGAAACACCATATATTTT.

The chain carries TRBV5-1 and TRBJ2-7, with D tentatively TRBD2 (6 bases). V was trimmed by 7 bases and J by 0 bases, leaving 14 bases between them. Per germline, CDR1 SGHRS and CDR2 YFSETQ. This CDR3 region has 14 residues. CDR3 region: CASASGGSSYEQYF. DNA of the CDR3: TGCGCCAGCGCCTCTGGGGGGAGCTCCTACGAGCAGTACTTC. Looking up the rest from reference TRBV5-1 and TRBJ2-7 gives the full variable domain: KAGVTQTPRYLIKTRGQQVTLSCSPISGHRSVSWYQQTPGQGLQFLFEYFSETQRNKGNFPGRFSGRQFSNSRSEMNVSTLELGDSALYLCASASGGSSYEQYFGPGTRLTVT.

This chain uses TRBV4-1 with TRBJ1-2; D ambiguous. CDR3 length: 14 amino acids. The germline V gene has CDR1 MGHRA and CDR2 YSYEKL. Between the trimmed V and J ends, which lost 4 bases and 2 bases, there was a span of 11 bases. Here the CDR3 reads CASSLPAVNYGYTF. DNA for the CDR3: TGCGCCAGCAGCCTCCCCGCGGTGAACTATGGCTACACCTTC.

The chain links TRBV5-1 to TRBJ1-1, with D possibly being TRBD1 (6 bases). Germline-derived CDR1 and CDR2 are SGHRS and YFSETQ. Trimming cost V 0 bases and J 5 bases, with 14 bases left between them. The CDR3 covers 15 residues. The CDR3 region has the DNA TGCGCCAGCAGCTTGGCTACAGGGCAAGGGACTGAAGCTTTCTTT. Translated, it gives CASSLATGQGTEAFF.

This clone appeared once. V gene TRBV28 combines with J gene TRBJ2-7, with TRBD1 matching 7 bases. This CDR3 is built from 13 residues. J lost 0 bases, V lost 9 bases, and 5 bases had no gene match. Germline CDR1 is MDHEN and CDR2 is SYDVKM. The CDR3 nucleotides are TGTGCCAGTCGACAGGGCTTCTCCTACGAGCAGTACTTC. It is translated as CASRQGFSYEQYF.

The rearrangement joins TRBV7-2 to TRBJ2-2; 9 bases map to TRBD1. V lost 1 base, J lost 0 bases, and 3 bases stayed unmatched. This CDR3 has 17 amino acids. Germline CDR1 is SGHTA and CDR2 is FQGNSA. Written as DNA, the CDR3 is TGTGCCAGCAGCTTAGAGAGACAGGGGGCGAACACCGGGGAGCTGTTTTTT. It translates to CASSLERQGANTGELFF.

The V call is TRBV27, the J call TRBJ1-1, with D unclear. CDR3 size: 13 residues. V lost 0 bases to trimming and J lost 4 bases, with 6 bases between them. In germline, CDR1 is MNHEY, CDR2 SMNVEV (reference sequence). CDR3 bases: TGTGCCAGCAGTTTATCGGCGGTCACTGAAGCTTTCTTT. It is translated as CASSLSAVTEAFF.

This clone appeared a single time. The chain joins TRBV2 to TRBJ2-4; TRBD2 agrees at 12 bases. From germline, CDR1 is SNHLY and CDR2 FYNNEI. This CDR3 region has 15 residues. V dropped 4 bases and J dropped 4; count of bases not matched to a gene: 2. CDR3 bases: TGTGCCAGCAGTGGACTAGCGGGAGTTAAAAACATTCAGTACTTC. It yields the protein CASSGLAGVKNIQYF.

The chain recombines TRBV6-1 with TRBJ2-2; possible D gene TRBD1, 6 bases. Germline V gene sequence: CDR1 MNHNS, CDR2 SASEGT. The CDR3 has 15 amino acids. Trimming pared 4 bases from V and 2 bases from J, leaving 11 bases between. The CDR3 reads CASSAGTTNTGELFF. In DNA form, the CDR3 reads TGTGCCAGCAGTGCCGGGACAACTAACACCGGGGAGCTGTTTTTT.

Concerning this clone: This CDR3 fails to terminate in the conserved phenylalanine or tryptophan, so it likely reflects a read error. Because the CDR3's place on the DNA is in doubt, the DNA is left out and the CDR3 is given as listed by TCRdb. This chain joins TRBV5-1 and TRBJ2-7; whether TRBD2, the table's D call, matches the DNA was not checked. The germline CDR1 and CDR2 sequences are SGHRS and YFSETQ. From its first to its last residue, the CDR3 has 11 amino acids. The CDR3 reads CASSDGTSGAS.

V and J are TRBV2 and TRBJ1-1; D call uncertain. V lost 10 bases and J lost 5, with 11 bases in between. The CDR3 length is 11 residues. CDR1 SNHLY and CDR2 FYNNEI come from the germline V gene. The CDR3 DNA is TGTGCCACCGGCCGGGGAACTGAAGCTTTCTTT. This encodes CATGRGTEAFF.

The rearrangement joins TRBV28 to TRBJ2-1, with no clear D. The CDR3 spans 13 residues. Trimming left V 7 bases short and J 5 bases short, with 12 bases between. From germline, CDR1 is MDHEN and CDR2 SYDVKM. The CDR3, as DNA: TGTGCCAGCACCGCGCGGCCCAACAATGAGCAGTTCTTC. This codes for CASTARPNNEQFF.

The chain is built from TRBV9 and TRBJ1-4; no clear D. The length of the CDR3 is 16 residues. Germline V gene sequence: CDR1 SGDLS, CDR2 YYNGEE. V was clipped by 0 bases and J by 2 bases, with 11 bases between them. The DNA of the CDR3 is TGTGCCAGCAGCGTAGGGCCAGGATTCACTAATGAAAAACTGTTTTTT. Its translation is CASSVGPGFTNEKLFF.